This paragraph reports one T cell receptor (beta chain). The target antigen is unknown. The CDR3 is made up of 11 amino acids. V was pared by 3 bases and J by 15 bases, with 12 bases between. From germline, CDR1 is SNHLY and CDR2 FYNNEI. Using its own MiXCR run on the reads, TCRdb lists one record per CDR3 protein. In the table there are just under 550,000 distinct CDR3 sequences, less than 30% of which are singletons. The data originate from a study of T cell repertoires in cytomegalovirus infection. Study at large: The public TCR beta signatures pointed to both CMV infection and matching HLA type.

Broader study findings: Clonotypes of TCR beta that were HLA-C-restricted and CMV-specific dominated the ex vivo response. Pooled public TCR beta family frequency picked out CMV carriers with the relevant HLA.

Sequenced input: PBMCs. J is TRBJ2-4 and V is TRBV2, with no clear D. This TCR came from a human donor in good health (CMV status not recorded). Some clones in this sample may be carry-over from other donors' samples. The CDR3 coding sequence is TGTGCCAGCAGTGACCTGACGGAGAGGTACTTC. It is translated as CASSDLTERYF.